This note documents a single TCR beta chain sequence. The V gene lost 3 bases and the J gene lost 0 bases, with 9 bases spanning the gap. The CDR3 covers 15 residues. Germline values: CDR1 SEHNR, CDR2 FQNEAQ (reference sequence). This sample stems from a study of blood T cell repertoires in COVID-19. Study in general: The cDNA or gDNA used as material had been derived from T cells, B-cell-depleted T cells, or PBMCs.

Method: immunoSEQ multiplex PCR; TCRdb's copy keeps in-frame clones and lacks some. The sample yields roughly 300,000 clones, 85% seen once. The TCR sequence derives from a woman aged 50 to 60 who had recovered from COVID-19. The V and J genes are TRBV7-9 and TRBJ2-1; a weak D match, TRBD1 (5 bases). The sequenced sample consisted of PBMCs or T cells enriched from blood (not recorded which). The CDR3 loop reads CASSFRQFSYNEQFF. For the CDR3, the DNA is TGTGCCAGCAGCTTCCGACAGTTCTCCTACAATGAGCAGTTCTTC. Using reference TRBV7-9 and TRBJ2-1 for the parts outside the CDR3, the full variable domain is DTGVSQNPRHKITKRGQNVTFRCDPISEHNRLYWYRQTLGQGPEFLTYFQNEAQLEKSRLLSDRFSAERPKGSFSTLEIQRTEQGDSAMYLCASSFRQFSYNEQFFGPGTRLTVL.